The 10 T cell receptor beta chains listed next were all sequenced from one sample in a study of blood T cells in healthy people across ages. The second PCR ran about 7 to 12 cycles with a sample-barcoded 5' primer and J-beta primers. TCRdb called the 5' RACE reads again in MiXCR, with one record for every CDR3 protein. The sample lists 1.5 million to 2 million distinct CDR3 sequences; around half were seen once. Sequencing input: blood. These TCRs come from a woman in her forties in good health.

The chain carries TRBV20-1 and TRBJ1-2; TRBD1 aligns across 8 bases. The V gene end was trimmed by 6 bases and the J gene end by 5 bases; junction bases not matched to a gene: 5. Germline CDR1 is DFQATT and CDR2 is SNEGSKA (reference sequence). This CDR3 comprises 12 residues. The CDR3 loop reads CSAKGTGYGYTF. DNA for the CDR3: TGCAGTGCGAAAGGGACAGGATATGGCTACACCTTC.

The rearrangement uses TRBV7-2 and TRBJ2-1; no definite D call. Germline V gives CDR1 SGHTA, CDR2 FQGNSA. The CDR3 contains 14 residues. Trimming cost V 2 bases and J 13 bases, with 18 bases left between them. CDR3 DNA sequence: TGTGCCAGCAGCTTATTTGTAGCACGAGAGACCCAGTTCTTC. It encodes CASSLFVARETQFF. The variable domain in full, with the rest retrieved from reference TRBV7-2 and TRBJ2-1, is GAGVSQSPSNKVTEKGKDVELRCDPISGHTALYWYRQSLGQGLEFLIYFQGNSAPDKSGLPSDRFSAERTGGSVSTLTIQRTQQEDSAVYLCASSLFVARETQFFGPGTRLTVL.

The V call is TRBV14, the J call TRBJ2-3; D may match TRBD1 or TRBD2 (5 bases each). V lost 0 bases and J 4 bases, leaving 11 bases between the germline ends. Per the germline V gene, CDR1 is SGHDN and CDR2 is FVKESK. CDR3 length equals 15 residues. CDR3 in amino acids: CASSQEQGAADTQYF. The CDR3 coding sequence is TGTGCCAGCAGCCAAGAGCAGGGAGCGGCAGATACGCAGTATTTT.

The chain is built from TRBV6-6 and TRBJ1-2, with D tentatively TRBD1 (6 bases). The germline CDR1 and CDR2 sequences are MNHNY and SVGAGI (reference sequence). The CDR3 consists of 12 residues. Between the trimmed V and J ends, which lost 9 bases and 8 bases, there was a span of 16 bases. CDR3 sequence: CASRPGEGGYTF. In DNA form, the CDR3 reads TGTGCCAGTAGGCCAGGGGAAGGGGGCTACACCTTC.

CDR3 in DNA: TGTGCCAGCAGCCAAGTCGACGGAGGTCCTACTTATGGCTACACCTTC. Translated, it gives CASSQVDGGPTYGYTF. This chain links TRBV3-1 with TRBJ1-2; D is ambiguous. The germline CDR1 and CDR2 sequences are LGHDT and YNNKEL (reference sequence). Deletions cut 1 base from V and 5 bases from J, with 17 bases between. The CDR3 totals 16 residues.

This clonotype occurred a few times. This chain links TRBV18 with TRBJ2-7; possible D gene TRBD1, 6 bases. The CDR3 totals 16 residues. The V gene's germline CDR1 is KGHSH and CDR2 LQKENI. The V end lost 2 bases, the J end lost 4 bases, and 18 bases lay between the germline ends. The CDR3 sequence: CASSPRMGQGLYEQYF. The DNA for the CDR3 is TGTGCCAGCTCACCAAGGATGGGCCAGGGGTTGTACGAGCAGTACTTC. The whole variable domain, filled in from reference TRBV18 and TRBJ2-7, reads NAGVMQNPRHLVRRRGQEARLRCSPMKGHSHVYWYRQLPEEGLKFMVYLQKENIIDESGMPKERFSAEFPKEGPSILRIQQVVRGDSAAYFCASSPRMGQGLYEQYFGPGTRLTVT.

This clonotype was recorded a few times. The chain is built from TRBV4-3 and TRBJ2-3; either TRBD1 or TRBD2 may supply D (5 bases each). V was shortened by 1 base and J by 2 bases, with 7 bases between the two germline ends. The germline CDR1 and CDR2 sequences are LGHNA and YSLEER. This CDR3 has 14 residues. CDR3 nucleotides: TGCGCCAGCAGCCAAGCTGGGACCACAGATACGCAGTATTTT. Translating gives CASSQAGTTDTQYF.

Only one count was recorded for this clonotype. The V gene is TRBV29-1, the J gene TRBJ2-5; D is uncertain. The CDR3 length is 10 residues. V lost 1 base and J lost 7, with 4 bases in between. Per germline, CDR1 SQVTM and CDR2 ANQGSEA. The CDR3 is CSVEVGTQYF. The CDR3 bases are TGCAGCGTTGAAGTAGGGACCCAGTACTTC.

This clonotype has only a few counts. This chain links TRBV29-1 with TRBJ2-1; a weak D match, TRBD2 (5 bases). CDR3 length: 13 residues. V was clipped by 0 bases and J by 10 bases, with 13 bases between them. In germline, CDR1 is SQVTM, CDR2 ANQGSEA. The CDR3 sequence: CSVEEGGFGEQFF. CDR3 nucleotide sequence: TGCAGCGTTGAAGAGGGCGGGTTCGGGGAGCAGTTCTTC.

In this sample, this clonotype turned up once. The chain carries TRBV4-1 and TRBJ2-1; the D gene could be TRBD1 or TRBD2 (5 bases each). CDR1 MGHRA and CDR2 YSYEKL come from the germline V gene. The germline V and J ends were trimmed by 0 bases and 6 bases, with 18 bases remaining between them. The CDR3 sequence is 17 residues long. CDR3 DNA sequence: TGCGCCAGCAGCCAAGAAGAAAGAGGGTGGGGGACCAATGAGCAGTTCTTC. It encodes CASSQEERGWGTNEQFF.